This paragraph reports one T cell receptor (beta chain). The antigen remains unidentified. Some clones are missing from TCRdb's copy, which holds only in-frame ones; the method was immunoSEQ multiplex PCR. The sample has more than 25,000 clones; just over 85% are singletons. The germline CDR1 and CDR2 sequences are SGHTA and FQGTGA. V shed 0 bases and J shed 3 bases, with 11 bases lying between them. This CDR3 has 15 residues. The data originate from a study of PD-1 blockade in classical Hodgkin lymphoma. For the study at large: Treatment was intravenous nivolumab, 3 mg/kg every 2 weeks, until progression.

Every patient relapsed after autologous stem cell transplantation, and brentuximab vedotin exposure varied. Relapsed/refractory classical Hodgkin lymphoma patients had complete, partial or progressive responses. General observations from the study: Before treatment, TCR diversity in newly diagnosed patients was reportedly lower than in healthy donors. Before treatment, complete responders showed about the same diversity as newly diagnosed patients.

The V call is TRBV7-3, the J call TRBJ1-1; D unresolved. The sequencing here drew on peripheral blood mononuclear cells (PBMCs), taken at baseline. This clonotype originated in a human donor with classical Hodgkin lymphoma. CDR3 loop: CASSLTTPRDTEAFF. CDR3 in DNA: TGTGCCAGCAGCTTAACGACACCTAGGGACACTGAAGCTTTCTTT. Complete variable domain (other parts from reference TRBV7-3 and TRBJ1-1): GAGVSQTPSNKVTEKGKYVELRCDPISGHTALYWYRQSLGQGPEFLIYFQGTGAADDSGLPNDRFFAVRPEGSVSTLKIQRTERGDSAVYLCASSLTTPRDTEAFFGQGTRLTVV.